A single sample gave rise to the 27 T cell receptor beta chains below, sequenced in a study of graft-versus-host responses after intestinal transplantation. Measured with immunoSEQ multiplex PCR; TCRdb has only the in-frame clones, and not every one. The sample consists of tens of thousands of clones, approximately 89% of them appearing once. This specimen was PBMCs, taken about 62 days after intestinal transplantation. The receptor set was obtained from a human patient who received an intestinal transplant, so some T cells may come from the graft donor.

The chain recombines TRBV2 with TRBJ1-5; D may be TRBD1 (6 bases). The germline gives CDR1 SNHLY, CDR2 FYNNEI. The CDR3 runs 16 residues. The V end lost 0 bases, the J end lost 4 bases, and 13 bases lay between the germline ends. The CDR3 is CASSEASRGGNQPQHF. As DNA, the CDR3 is TGTGCCAGCAGTGAAGCGTCCAGGGGCGGGAATCAGCCCCAGCATTTT.

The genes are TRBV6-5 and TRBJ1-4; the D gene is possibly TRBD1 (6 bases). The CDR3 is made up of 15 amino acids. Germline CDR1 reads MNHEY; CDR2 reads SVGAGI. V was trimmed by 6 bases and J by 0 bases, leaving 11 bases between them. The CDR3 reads CASSQTGATNEKLFF. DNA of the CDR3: TGTGCCAGCAGCCAGACAGGTGCAACTAATGAAAAACTGTTTTTT.

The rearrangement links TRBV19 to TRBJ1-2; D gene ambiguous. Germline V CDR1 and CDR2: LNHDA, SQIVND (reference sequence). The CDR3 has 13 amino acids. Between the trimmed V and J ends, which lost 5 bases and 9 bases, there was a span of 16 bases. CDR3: CASSPPAQGSYTF. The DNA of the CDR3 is TGTGCCAGTAGTCCGCCCGCCCAAGGTAGCTACACCTTC.

CDR3 nucleotides: TGTGCCAGCAGTGAACGCGGTGGGCATTCCTATAATTCACCCCTCCACTTT. Translation gives CASSERGGHSYNSPLHF. This chain connects TRBV6-1 to TRBJ1-6; D is unclear. Trimming took off 2 bases at V and 1 base at J, with 12 bases between the two ends. The CDR3 runs 17 residues. The germline V gene encodes CDR1 MNHNS and CDR2 SASEGT.

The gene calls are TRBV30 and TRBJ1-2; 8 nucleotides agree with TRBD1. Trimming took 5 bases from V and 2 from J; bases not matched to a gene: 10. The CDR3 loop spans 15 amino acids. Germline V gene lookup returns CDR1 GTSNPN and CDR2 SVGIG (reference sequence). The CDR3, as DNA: TGTGCCTGGGAAGATCCGGACAGGGAGAACTATGGCTACACCTTC. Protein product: CAWEDPDRENYGYTF.

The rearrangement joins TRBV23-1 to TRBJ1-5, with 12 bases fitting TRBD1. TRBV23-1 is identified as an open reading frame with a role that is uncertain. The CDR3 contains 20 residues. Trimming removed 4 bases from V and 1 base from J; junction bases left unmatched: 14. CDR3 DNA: TGCGCCAGCAGTCCGGGTTTCCGGGACAGGGGGCGACAGAGCAATCAGCCCCAGCATTTT. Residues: CASSPGFRDRGRQSNQPQHF.

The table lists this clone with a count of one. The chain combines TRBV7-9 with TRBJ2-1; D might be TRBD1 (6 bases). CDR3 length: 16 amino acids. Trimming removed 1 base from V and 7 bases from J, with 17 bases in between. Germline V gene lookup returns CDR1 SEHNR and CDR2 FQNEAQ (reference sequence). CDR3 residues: CASSLDQGPRGNEQFF. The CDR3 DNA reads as TGTGCCAGCAGCTTAGATCAGGGACCTAGGGGGAATGAGCAGTTCTTC.

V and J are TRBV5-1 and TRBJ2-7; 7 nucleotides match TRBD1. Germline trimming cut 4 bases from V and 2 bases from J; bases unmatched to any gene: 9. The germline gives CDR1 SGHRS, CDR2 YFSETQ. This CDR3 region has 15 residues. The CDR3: CASSREGTDTYEQYF. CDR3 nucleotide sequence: TGCGCCAGCAGCCGAGAAGGGACAGACACCTACGAGCAGTACTTC.

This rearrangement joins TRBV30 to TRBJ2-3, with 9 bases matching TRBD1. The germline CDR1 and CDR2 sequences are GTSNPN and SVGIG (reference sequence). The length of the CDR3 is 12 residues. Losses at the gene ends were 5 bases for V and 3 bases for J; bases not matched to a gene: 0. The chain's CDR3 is CAWGTGTDTQYF. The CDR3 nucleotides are TGTGCCTGGGGGACAGGGACAGATACGCAGTATTTT.

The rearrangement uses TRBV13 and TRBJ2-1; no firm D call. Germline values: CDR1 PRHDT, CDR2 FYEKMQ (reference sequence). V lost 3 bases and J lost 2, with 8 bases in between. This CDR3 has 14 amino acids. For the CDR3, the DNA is TGTGCCAGCAGCTTTGGTAGGACCTACAATGAGCAGTTCTTC. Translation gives CASSFGRTYNEQFF.

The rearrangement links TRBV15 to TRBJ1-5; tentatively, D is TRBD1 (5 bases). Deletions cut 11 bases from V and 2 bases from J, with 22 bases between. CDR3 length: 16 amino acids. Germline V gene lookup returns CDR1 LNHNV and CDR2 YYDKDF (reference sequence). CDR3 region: CASGASQKGGNQPQHF. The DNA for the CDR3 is TGTGCCTCGGGAGCCAGCCAAAAAGGGGGCAATCAGCCCCAGCATTTT.

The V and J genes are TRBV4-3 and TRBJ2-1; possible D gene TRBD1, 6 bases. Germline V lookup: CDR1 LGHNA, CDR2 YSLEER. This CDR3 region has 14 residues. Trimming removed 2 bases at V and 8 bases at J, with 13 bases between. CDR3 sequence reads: CASSQFPGVYEQFF. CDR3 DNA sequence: TGCGCCAGCAGCCAATTCCCAGGGGTCTATGAGCAGTTCTTC.

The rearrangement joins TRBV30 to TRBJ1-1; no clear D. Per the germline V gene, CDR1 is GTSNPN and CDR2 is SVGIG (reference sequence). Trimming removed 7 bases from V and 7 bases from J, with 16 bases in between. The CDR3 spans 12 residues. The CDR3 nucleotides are TGTGCCTTCGAGGGATGGGTTAGTGAAGCTTTCTTT. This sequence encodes CAFEGWVSEAFF.

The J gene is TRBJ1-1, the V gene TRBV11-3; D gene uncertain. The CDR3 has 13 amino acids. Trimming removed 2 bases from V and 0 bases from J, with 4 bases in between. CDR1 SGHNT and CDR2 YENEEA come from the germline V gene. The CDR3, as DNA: TGTGCCAGCAGCTTAATCGTGAACACTGAAGCTTTCTTT. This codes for CASSLIVNTEAFF.

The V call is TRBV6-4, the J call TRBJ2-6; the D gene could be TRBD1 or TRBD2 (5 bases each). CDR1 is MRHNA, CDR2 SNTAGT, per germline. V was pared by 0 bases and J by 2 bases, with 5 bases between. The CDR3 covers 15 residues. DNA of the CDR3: TGTGCCAGCAGTGACTCGGGGGCTGGGGCCAACGTCCTGACTTTC. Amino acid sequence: CASSDSGAGANVLTF.

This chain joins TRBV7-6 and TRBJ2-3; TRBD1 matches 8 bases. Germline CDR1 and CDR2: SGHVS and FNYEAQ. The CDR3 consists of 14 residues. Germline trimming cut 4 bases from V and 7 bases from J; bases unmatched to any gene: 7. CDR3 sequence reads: CASSSSGGLNTQYF. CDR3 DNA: TGTGCCAGCAGCTCATCAGGGGGCTTGAATACGCAGTATTTT.

As DNA, the CDR3 is TGCAGTGCCCCCAGGGGAGATACGCAGTATTTT. This gives the protein CSAPRGDTQYF. The V and J genes are TRBV20-1 and TRBJ2-3, with a tentative D call TRBD1 (6 bases). V was trimmed by 6 bases and J by 5 bases, leaving 9 bases between them. This CDR3 comprises 11 residues. Germline lookup yields CDR1 DFQATT and CDR2 SNEGSKA (reference sequence).

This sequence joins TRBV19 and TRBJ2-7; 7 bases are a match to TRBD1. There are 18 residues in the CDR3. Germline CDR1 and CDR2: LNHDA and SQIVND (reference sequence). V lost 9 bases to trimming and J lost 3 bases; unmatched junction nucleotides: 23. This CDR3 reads CASRRTGVTSNYLYEQYF. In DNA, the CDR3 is TGTGCCAGCAGAAGAACAGGGGTCACCTCAAATTACCTCTACGAGCAGTACTTC. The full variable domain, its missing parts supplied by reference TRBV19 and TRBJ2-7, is DGGITQSPKYLFRKEGQNVTLSCEQNLNHDAMYWYRQDPGQGLRLIYYSQIVNDFQKGDIAEGYSVSREKKESFPLTVTSAQKNPTAFYLCASRRTGVTSNYLYEQYFGPGTRLTVT.

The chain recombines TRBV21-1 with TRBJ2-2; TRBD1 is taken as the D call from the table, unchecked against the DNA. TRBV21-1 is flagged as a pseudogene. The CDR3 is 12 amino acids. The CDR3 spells CASDRVTGELFF. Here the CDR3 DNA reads TGTGCCAGCGACAGGGTTACCGGGGAGCTGTTTTTT.

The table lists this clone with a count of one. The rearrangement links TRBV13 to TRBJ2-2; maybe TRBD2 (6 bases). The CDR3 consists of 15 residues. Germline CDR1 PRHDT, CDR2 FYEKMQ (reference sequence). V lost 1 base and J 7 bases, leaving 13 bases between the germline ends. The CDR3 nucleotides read TGTGCCAGCAGCTTAGCCGGGGGAGCAATCGGGGAGCTGTTTTTT. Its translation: CASSLAGGAIGELFF.

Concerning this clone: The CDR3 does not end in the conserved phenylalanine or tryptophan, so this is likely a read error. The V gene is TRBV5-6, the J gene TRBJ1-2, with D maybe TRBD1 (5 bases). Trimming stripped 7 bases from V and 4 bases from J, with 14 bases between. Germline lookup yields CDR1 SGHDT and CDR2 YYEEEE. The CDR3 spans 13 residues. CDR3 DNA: TGTGCCAGCGAGGGGACGGTTGCCTATGGCTACACCCTC. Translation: CASEGTVAYGYTL.

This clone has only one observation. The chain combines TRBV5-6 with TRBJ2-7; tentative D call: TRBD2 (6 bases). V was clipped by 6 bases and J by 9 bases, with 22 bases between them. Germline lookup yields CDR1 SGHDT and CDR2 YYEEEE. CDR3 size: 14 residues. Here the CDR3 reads CASTGGTPWLGQYF. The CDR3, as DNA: TGTGCCAGCACCGGAGGGACTCCTTGGCTCGGGCAGTACTTC.

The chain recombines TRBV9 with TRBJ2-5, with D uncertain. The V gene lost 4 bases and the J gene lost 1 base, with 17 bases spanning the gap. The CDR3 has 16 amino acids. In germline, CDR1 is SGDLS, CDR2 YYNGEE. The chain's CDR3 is CASSPGRNPFQETQYF. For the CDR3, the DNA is TGTGCCAGCAGCCCCGGACGGAATCCCTTCCAAGAGACCCAGTACTTC.

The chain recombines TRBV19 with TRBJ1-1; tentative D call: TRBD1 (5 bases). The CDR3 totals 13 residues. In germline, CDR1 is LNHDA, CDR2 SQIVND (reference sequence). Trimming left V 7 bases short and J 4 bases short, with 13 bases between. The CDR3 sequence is CASKQRGGTEAFF. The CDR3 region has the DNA TGTGCCAGTAAACAGCGGGGGGGCACTGAAGCTTTCTTT. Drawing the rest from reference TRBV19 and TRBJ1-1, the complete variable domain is DGGITQSPKYLFRKEGQNVTLSCEQNLNHDAMYWYRQDPGQGLRLIYYSQIVNDFQKGDIAEGYSVSREKKESFPLTVTSAQKNPTAFYLCASKQRGGTEAFFGQGTRLTVV.

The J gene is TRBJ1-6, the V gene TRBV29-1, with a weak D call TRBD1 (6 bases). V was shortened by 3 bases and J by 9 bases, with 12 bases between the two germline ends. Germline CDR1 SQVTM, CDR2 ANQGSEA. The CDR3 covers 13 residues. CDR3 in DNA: TGCAGCGTTGACGAGGGGGGAGGTTCACCCCTCCACTTT. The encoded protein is CSVDEGGGSPLHF. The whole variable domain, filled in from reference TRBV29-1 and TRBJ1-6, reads SAVISQKPSRDICQRGTSLTIQCQVDSQVTMMFWYRQQPGQSLTLIATANQGSEATYESGFVIDKFPISRPNLTFSTLTVSNMSPEDSSIYLCSVDEGGGSPLHFGNGTRLTVT.

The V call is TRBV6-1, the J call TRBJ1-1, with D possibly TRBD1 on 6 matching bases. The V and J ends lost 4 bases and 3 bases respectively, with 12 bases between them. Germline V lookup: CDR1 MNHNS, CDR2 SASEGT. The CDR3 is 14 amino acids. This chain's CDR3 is CASSVRDTYTEAFF. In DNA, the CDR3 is TGTGCCAGCAGTGTAAGGGACACCTACACTGAAGCTTTCTTT.

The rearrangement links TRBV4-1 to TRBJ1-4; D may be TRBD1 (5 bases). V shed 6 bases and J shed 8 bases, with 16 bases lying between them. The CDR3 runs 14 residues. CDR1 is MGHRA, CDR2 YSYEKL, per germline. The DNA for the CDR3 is TGCGCCAGCAGGCCTACCGGGACGACGGAAAAACTGTTTTTT. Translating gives CASRPTGTTEKLFF.